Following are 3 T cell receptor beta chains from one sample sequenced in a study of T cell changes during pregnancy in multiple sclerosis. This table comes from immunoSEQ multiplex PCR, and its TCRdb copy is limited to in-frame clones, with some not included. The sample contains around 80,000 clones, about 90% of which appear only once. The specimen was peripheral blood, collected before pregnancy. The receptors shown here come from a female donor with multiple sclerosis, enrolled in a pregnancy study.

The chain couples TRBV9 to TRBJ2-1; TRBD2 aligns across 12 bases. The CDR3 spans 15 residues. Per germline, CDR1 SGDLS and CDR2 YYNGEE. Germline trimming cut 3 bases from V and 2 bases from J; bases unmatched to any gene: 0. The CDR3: CASSASGGAYNEQFF. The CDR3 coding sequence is TGTGCCAGCAGCGCTAGCGGGGGGGCCTACAATGAGCAGTTCTTC. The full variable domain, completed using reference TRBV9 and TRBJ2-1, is DSGVTQTPKHLITATGQRVTLRCSPRSGDLSVYWYQQSLDQGLQFLIQYYNGEERAKGNILERFSAQQFPDLHSELNLSSLELGDSALYFCASSASGGAYNEQFFGPGTRLTVL.

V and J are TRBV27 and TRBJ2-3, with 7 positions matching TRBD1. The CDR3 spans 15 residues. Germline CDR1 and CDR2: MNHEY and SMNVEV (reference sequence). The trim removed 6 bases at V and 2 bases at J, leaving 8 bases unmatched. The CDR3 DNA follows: TGTGCCAGCAGCCAGGGGGTTACTTTCACAGATACGCAGTATTTT. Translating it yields CASSQGVTFTDTQYF.

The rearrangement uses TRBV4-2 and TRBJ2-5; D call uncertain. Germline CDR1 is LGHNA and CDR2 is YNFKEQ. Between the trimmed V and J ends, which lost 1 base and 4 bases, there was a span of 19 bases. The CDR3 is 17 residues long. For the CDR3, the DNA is TGTGCCAGCAGCCAAGCCGGCCGCGGTAGTCCCGGAGAGACCCAGTACTTC. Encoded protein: CASSQAGRGSPGETQYF.